A selection of T cell receptor beta chains follows, all from one sample in a study of blood T cell repertoires in COVID-19. Measured with immunoSEQ multiplex PCR; TCRdb has only the in-frame clones, and not every one. The sample yields around 250,000 clones, about 85% seen once. The material sequenced was peripheral blood. These receptor sequences come from a man aged 30 to 45 who had recovered from COVID-19. CDR3s include the opening cysteine and the closing phenylalanine or tryptophan. The D gene is left open where the match is weak. For some rows the clone size is stated as once, few or many, or as a class when expanded; others skip it.

d_call,clone_size,v_call,j_call,cdr3_nt,cdr3_aa
.,.,TRBV6-5,TRBJ1-2,TGTGCCAGCAGCCAAGGGCCGGGGTATCACGGCTACACCTTC,CASSQGPGYHGYTF
TRBD1,.,TRBV5-1,TRBJ1-1,TGCGCCAGCAGCTTGGAGGGACAGGGGGGCTTGGCTTTCTTT,CASSLEGQGGLAFF
TRBD1,.,TRBV12-5,TRBJ2-7,TGTGCTAGTGGCCAGGAGTGGACAGGGATCTACGAGCAGTACTTC,CASGQEWTGIYEQYF
TRBD1,.,TRBV4-2,TRBJ1-1,TGTGCCAGCAGACGAGGGGGCGCGGCTTTCTTT,CASRRGGAAFF
TRBD1,.,TRBV11-2,TRBJ1-2,TGTGCCAGCAGGTCGACAGGGGTGCATGGCTACACCTTC,CASRSTGVHGYTF
.,.,TRBV19,TRBJ2-1,TGTGCCAGCGGCCCCGGGGGCTACAATGAGCAGTTCTTC,CASGPGGYNEQFF
TRBD2,.,TRBV2,TRBJ2-1,TGTGCCAGCAGCGAGCTAGCGGGGGGGATCGATGAGCAGTTCTTC,CASSELAGGIDEQFF
.,.,TRBV9,TRBJ2-3,TGTGCCAGCAGCCTCTCTAATGGAGATACGCAGTATTTT,CASSLSNGDTQYF
TRBD1,.,TRBV11-2,TRBJ1-2,TGTGCCAGCAGTTTACAGGGGGGCTATGGCTACACCTTC,CASSLQGGYGYTF
TRBD1,.,TRBV5-6,TRBJ2-1,TGTGCCAGCAGCTTGTTGGGAGACAGGGGCTACAATGAGCAGTTCTTC,CASSLLGDRGYNEQFF
TRBD2,once,TRBV5-1,TRBJ2-3,TGCGCCAGCAGCTTGGGACTAGCGGGGGGAGGGTCAGATACGCAGTATTTT,CASSLGLAGGGSDTQYF